This TCR beta chain is from a study of cytomegalovirus exposure and HLA in healthy donors. In regard to this clone: The antigen is undetermined.

The PCR had 60 Vbeta and 13 Jbeta primers. Sequencing used immunoSEQ multiplex PCR; TCRdb keeps in-frame clones, though not all of them. The repertoire holds approximately 100,000 clones, with roughly 69% as singletons. CDR3 length: 13 residues. V was shortened by 3 bases and J by 3 bases, with 8 bases between the two germline ends. Germline V gene data show CDR1 as MNHEY and CDR2 as SMNVEV (reference sequence). Study-wide results and caveats: CMV serostatus was the only recorded immune exposure for donors. A later analysis reportedly found fewer N-insertions in an Asian-associated ancestry cluster than the approximately 670-donor mean. Reported findings show TCR beta sequences accurately forecast HLA-A and HLA-B alleles in most subjects.

Sequenced sample: PBMCs. This sequence joins TRBV27 and TRBJ1-2; D call uncertain. The TCR comes from a man between 25 and 39 years old in good health and CMV-seropositive. CDR3 region: CASSFGSDYGYTF. The CDR3 bases are TGTGCCAGCAGTTTTGGCAGTGACTATGGCTACACCTTC.